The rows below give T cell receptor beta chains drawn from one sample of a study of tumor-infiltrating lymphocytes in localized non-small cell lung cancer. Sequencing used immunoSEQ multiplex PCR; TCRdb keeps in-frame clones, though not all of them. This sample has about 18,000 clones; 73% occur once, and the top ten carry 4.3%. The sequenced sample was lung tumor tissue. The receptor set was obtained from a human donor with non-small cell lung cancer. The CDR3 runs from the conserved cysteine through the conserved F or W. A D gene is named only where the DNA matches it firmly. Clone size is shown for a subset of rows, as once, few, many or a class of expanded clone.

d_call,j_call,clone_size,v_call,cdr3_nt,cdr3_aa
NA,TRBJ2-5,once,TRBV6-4,TGTGCCAGCTGTTACAGAGGTCAAGAGACCCAGTACTTC,CASCYRGQETQYF
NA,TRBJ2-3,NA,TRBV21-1,TGTGCCAGCAGCAAAGGGGGTGGGGGCCTAGGGACAGATACGCAGTATTTT,CASSKGGGGLGTDTQYF
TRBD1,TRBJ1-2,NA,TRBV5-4,TGTGCCAGCAGCCGAACTAGTGGACAGGGTGTTGGCTACACCTTC,CASSRTSGQGVGYTF
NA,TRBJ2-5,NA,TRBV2,TGTGCCAGCAGTGAAGTGGGTAAAGGGACCCAGTACTTC,CASSEVGKGTQYF
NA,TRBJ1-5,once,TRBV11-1,TGTGCCAGCAGCCCCGGGTACAGGGTGGATCAGCCCCAGCATTTT,CASSPGYRVDQPQHF
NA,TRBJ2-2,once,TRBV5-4,TGTGCCAGCAGCTTGATGCAGGGTCAAGCCGGGGAGCTGTTTTTT,CASSLMQGQAGELFF
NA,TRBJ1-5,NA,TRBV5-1,TGCGCCAGCAGCTTGGAAGGGGGGCGAGGTCAGCCCCAGCATTTT,CASSLEGGRGQPQHF
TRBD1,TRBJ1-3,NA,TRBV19,TGTGCCAGTAGGGGGACAGGCTTAGGAAACACCATATATTTT,CASRGTGLGNTIYF
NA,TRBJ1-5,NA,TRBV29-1,TGCAGCGTCGAGTTCCCGGGAGGGCCCCAGCATTTT,CSVEFPGGPQHF
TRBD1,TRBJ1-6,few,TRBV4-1,TGCGCCAGCAGCCAAGATCTGGGCGGGACAGGGGATTCACCCCTCCACTTT,CASSQDLGGTGDSPLHF
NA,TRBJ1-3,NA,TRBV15,TGTGCCACCAGGACCGGGGGAAACACCATATATTTT,CATRTGGNTIYF
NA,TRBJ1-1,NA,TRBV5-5,TGTGCCAGCAGCTTGGGTTCCATGAACACTGAAGCTTTCTTT,CASSLGSMNTEAFF
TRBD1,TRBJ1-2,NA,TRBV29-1,TGCAGCGTCCCACAGGGGGCAAATGGCTACACCTTC,CSVPQGANGYTF
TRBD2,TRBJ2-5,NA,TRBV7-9,TGTGCCAGCAGCGGGGGGGGAGAGACCCAGTACTTC,CASSGGGETQYF
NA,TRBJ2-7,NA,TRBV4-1,TGCGCCAGCAGCCAAGGGAGGAGACGGTACGAGCAGTACTTC,CASSQGRRRYEQYF
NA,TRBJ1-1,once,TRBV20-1,TGCACCATGAGTTGGGGAACTGAAGCTTTCTTT,CTMSWGTEAFF
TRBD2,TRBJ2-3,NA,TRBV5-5,TGTGCCAGCAGCTTGGCGCCTAGCGGGACGCGCACAGATACGCAGTATTTT,CASSLAPSGTRTDTQYF
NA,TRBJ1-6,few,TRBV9,TGTGCCAGCAGCCGGGATGCAGTAAATTCACCCCTCCACTTT,CASSRDAVNSPLHF
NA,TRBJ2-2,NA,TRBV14,TGTGCCAGCACCGGGGCGGCTGGAACCGGGGAGCTGTTTTTT,CASTGAAGTGELFF
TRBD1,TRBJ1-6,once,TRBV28,TGTGCCACCAATACGGGACAGGGGTATTCACCCCTCCACTTT,CATNTGQGYSPLHF
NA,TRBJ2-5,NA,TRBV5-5,TGTGCCAGCAGCTCCTTAACAGGGCCAGAGACCCAGTACTTC,CASSSLTGPETQYF
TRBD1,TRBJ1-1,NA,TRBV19,TGTGCCAGTAGTACCCAGGGGGCAAGCGAAGCTTTCTTT,CASSTQGASEAFF
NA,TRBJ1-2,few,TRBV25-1,TGTGCCAGCAGTGTGGACCGGTCCTATGGCTACACCTTC,CASSVDRSYGYTF
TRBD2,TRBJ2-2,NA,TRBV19,TGTGCCAGTGCGTGGACTAGCGGGAACACCGGGGAGCTGTTTTTT,CASAWTSGNTGELFF
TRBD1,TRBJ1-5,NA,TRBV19,TGTGCCAGTAGTAGAAAGACAGGGGGCGGCAATCAGCCCCAGCATTTT,CASSRKTGGGNQPQHF
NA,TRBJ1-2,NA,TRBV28,TGTGCCAGCAGTGAGGACAGAAACTATGGCTACACCTTC,CASSEDRNYGYTF
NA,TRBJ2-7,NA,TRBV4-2,TGTGCCAGCACACCAGACGCGGGACTTTCGGCCCACGAGCAGTACTTC,CASTPDAGLSAHEQYF
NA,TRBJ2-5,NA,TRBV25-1,TGTGCCAGCAGCCCAAGTGGGAGGCTCCAAGAGACCCAGTACTTC,CASSPSGRLQETQYF
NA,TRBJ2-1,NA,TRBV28,TGTGCCAGCACCCCCCTAGGGGGTGGGATCAATGAGCAGTTCTTC,CASTPLGGGINEQFF
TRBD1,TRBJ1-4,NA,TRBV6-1,TGTGCCAGCACCCGACAGGGAACTAATGAAAAACTGTTTTTT,CASTRQGTNEKLFF
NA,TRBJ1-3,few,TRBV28,TGTGCCAGCAGCATAGACCCTGCAAGAACTGGAAACACCATATATTTT,CASSIDPARTGNTIYF
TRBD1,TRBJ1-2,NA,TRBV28,TGTGCCAGCAGTTCTTGGACAGGGGCTAACTATGGCTACACCTTC,CASSSWTGANYGYTF
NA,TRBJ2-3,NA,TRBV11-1,TGTGCCAGCAGCTTAGATCAGGGGGATACGCAGTATTTT,CASSLDQGDTQYF
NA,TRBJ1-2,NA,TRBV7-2,TGTGCCAGCAGCTTAGGCCGGGGCGGGGGTGGCTACACCTTC,CASSLGRGGGGYTF
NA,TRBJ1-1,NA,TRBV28,TGTGCCAGCAGTCCCAGCCGGGTCGGTACTGAAGCTTTCTTT,CASSPSRVGTEAFF
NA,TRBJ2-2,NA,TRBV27,TGTGCCAGCAGTTTCGGCTGGACGAACACCGGGGAGCTGTTTTTT,CASSFGWTNTGELFF
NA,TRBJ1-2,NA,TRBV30,TGTGCCTGGAGTGAAGGATCCCCGTATGGCTACACCTTC,CAWSEGSPYGYTF
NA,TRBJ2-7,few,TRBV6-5,TGTGCCAGCAGCATGGGCGGCAGACCCTACGAGCAGTACTTC,CASSMGGRPYEQYF
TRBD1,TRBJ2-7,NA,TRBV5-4,TGTGCCAGCAGCCCCGACAGGGCCTACGAGCAGTACTTC,CASSPDRAYEQYF
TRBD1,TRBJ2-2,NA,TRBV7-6,TGTGCCAGCAGCAAGGGACAGGGGGCAAACACCGGGGAGCTGTTTTTT,CASSKGQGANTGELFF
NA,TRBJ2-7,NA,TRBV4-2,TGTGCCAGCAGCCAAGATTCCGTGGACGTCAACTACGAGCAGTACTTC,CASSQDSVDVNYEQYF
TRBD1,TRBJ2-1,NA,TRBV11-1,TGTGCCAGCAGCCTGGAGGTACAGGGGGCTAGGAATGAGCAGTTCTTC,CASSLEVQGARNEQFF
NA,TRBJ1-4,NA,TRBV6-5,TGTGCCAGCAGCGACACCTCTAAACTGTTTTTT,CASSDTSKLFF
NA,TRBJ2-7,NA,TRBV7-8,TGTGCCAGCAGTCCAGGGTCCTACGAGCAGTACTTC,CASSPGSYEQYF
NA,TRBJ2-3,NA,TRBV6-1,TGTGCCAGCAGTGATTGGGGGGGGGCCACAGATACGCAGTATTTT,CASSDWGGATDTQYF
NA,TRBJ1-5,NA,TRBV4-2,TGTGCCAGCAGCCAAGATACCGGACAGACAAATCAGCCCCAGCATTTT,CASSQDTGQTNQPQHF
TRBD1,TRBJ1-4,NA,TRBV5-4,TGTGCCAGCAGCCTCAGACAGGGGGCTAATGAAAAACTGTTTTTT,CASSLRQGANEKLFF
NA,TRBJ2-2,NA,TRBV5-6,TGTGCCAGCAGCCCGGGCACCGGGGAGCTGTTTTTT,CASSPGTGELFF
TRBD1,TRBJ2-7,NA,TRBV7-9,TGTGCCAGCAGCGGGACAGACTACGAGCAGTACTTC,CASSGTDYEQYF
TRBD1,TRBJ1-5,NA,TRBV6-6,TGTGCCAGCAGTTACTCGGGACAGCGAAATCAGCCCCAGCATTTT,CASSYSGQRNQPQHF
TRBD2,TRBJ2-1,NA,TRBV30,TGTGCCTGGAGTGTACGGGGACTAGCGGGAGTGGGTGAGCAGTTCTTC,CAWSVRGLAGVGEQFF
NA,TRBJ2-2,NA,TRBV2,TGTGCCAGCAGTGGGCACCTGAACACCGGGGAGCTGTTTTTT,CASSGHLNTGELFF
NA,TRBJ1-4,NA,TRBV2,TGTGCCAGCAGTGAGCTCGTGGGCAGCTTTAATGAAAAACTGTTTTTT,CASSELVGSFNEKLFF
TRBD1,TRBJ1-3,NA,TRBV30,TGTGCCTGGACCCCGGGACAGAGCTCTGGAAACACCATATATTTT,CAWTPGQSSGNTIYF
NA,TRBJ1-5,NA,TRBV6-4,TGTGCCAGCAGGGGGAGACATAGCGTCTATAGCAATCAGCCCCAGCATTTT,CASRGRHSVYSNQPQHF
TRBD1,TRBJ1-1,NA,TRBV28,TGTGCCAGCAGTTTGACAGGGGCGGGTTACACTGAAGCTTTCTTT,CASSLTGAGYTEAFF
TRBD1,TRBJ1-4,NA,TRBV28,TGTGCCAGCAGAGTAGGGACAGGGGATAATGAAAAACTGTTTTTT,CASRVGTGDNEKLFF
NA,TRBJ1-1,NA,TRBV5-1,TGCGCCAGCAGCTGGGCGGACAGTTTTGACACTGAAGCTTTCTTT,CASSWADSFDTEAFF
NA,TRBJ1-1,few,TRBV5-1,TGCGCCAGCAGCTTACTAGAAAGGGACACTGAAGCTTTCTTT,CASSLLERDTEAFF